Shown below are 26 T cell receptor beta chains from a single sample sequenced in a study of T-cell memory formation after mild COVID-19. MiXCR, run by TCRdb on the 5' RACE reads, gives a single entry per CDR3 protein. The sample contains 260,000 or so distinct CDR3 sequences, about a sixth of which appear only once. Sequencing was carried out using PBMCs or a T cell subset sorted from them (not recorded which). The source of these receptors is a man aged 18 to 29 who had mild COVID-19 (a few samples of this study predate the infection). Cell type and time point are not known.

This chain links TRBV7-9 with TRBJ2-1, with D perhaps TRBD1 (6 bases). Trimming removed 3 bases at V and 0 bases at J, with 12 bases between. Germline CDR1 is SEHNR and CDR2 is FQNEAQ (reference sequence). This CDR3 is 16 amino acids long. The CDR3 DNA sequence: TGTGCCAGCAGCTTGACAGGCACAAGCTCCTACAATGAGCAGTTCTTC. Translation gives CASSLTGTSSYNEQFF.

This clonotype was counted a few times. The V call is TRBV10-3, the J call TRBJ2-5; possibly TRBD2 for D (7 bases). CDR1 and CDR2 (germline): ENHRY, SYGVKD. Trimming shortened V by 8 bases and J by 2 bases, and 12 bases separated the two germline ends. This CDR3 spans 13 amino acids. CDR3 sequence reads: CAIRGAEQETQYF. CDR3 in DNA: TGTGCCATCCGGGGGGCCGAACAAGAGACCCAGTACTTC.

The sample holds many counts of this clonotype. The chain uses TRBV27 and TRBJ1-2, with TRBD1 matching over 8 bases. Trimming took 6 bases from V and 3 from J; bases not matched to a gene: 12. This CDR3 is 16 amino acids long. Germline loops: CDR1 MNHEY, CDR2 SMNVEV (reference sequence). CDR3 in DNA: TGTGCCAGCAGAAGAAGGACAGGGATGGCTGACTATGGCTACACCTTC. It encodes CASRRRTGMADYGYTF.

This clonotype was counted a few times. This rearrangement joins TRBV7-9 to TRBJ2-1; 10 bases are shared with TRBD2. CDR3 size: 20 residues. The V and J ends lost 0 bases and 0 bases, in that order; junction bases with no gene match: 11. Germline values: CDR1 SEHNR, CDR2 FQNEAQ (reference sequence). CDR3 DNA: TGTGCCAGCAGCTTAGCTAGCGGGGGGTCCGACTCCTACTCCTACAATGAGCAGTTCTTC. Translated: CASSLASGGSDSYSYNEQFF.

This clonotype came up a few times. V gene TRBV4-3 combines with J gene TRBJ1-2; D may be TRBD1 (6 bases). Germline CDR1 LGHNA, CDR2 YSLEER. The ends were cut back, 4 bases at V and 4 bases at J, with 19 bases in the middle. This CDR3 spans 16 amino acids. The CDR3 DNA reads as TGCGCCAGCAGCCCTCTTGTTACAGGGTCAAGCTATGGCTACACCTTC. Protein: CASSPLVTGSSYGYTF.

This chain uses TRBV20-1 with TRBJ2-7; perhaps TRBD2 as D (5 bases). The CDR3 runs to 13 residues. Looked up from germline, CDR1 is DFQATT and CDR2 is SNEGSKA (reference sequence). V was clipped by 1 base and J by 4 bases, with 11 bases between them. CDR3 coding DNA: TGCAGTGCTAGAGGCCGGGATAGGTACGAGCAGTACTTC. The encoded protein is CSARGRDRYEQYF.

V and J are TRBV6-5 and TRBJ1-4, with 9 bases lining up with TRBD1. This CDR3 is 13 amino acids long. Unmatched junction bases numbered 4, after V lost 7 bases and J lost 7 bases. Per germline, CDR1 MNHEY and CDR2 SVGAGI. The CDR3 reads CASTRGQGEKLFF. The CDR3 DNA is TGTGCCAGCACTCGGGGACAGGGTGAAAAACTGTTTTTT.

There are a few counts of this clonotype. The rearrangement joins TRBV12-3 or TRBV12-4 to TRBJ1-1; D perhaps matches TRBD1 (5 bases). The CDR3 spans 14 residues. V dropped 2 bases and J dropped 5 bases, with 12 bases sitting between them. The CDR3 nucleotides are TGTGCCAGCAGTTTATCGGCCGGGGGGACTGAAGCTTTCTTT. Encoded protein: CASSLSAGGTEAFF.

This clonotype was recorded a few times. V usage is TRBV11-2 and J usage is TRBJ2-1, with TRBD2 matching 12 bases. V gave up 0 bases and J gave up 12 bases; unmatched junction bases: 6. Germline CDR1 SGHAT, CDR2 FQNNGV. This CDR3 spans 15 amino acids. The CDR3 nucleotides are TGTGCCAGCAGCTTAGATGGGACTAGCGGGTTACTGCAGTTCTTC. It yields the protein CASSLDGTSGLLQFF. Supplemented by reference TRBV11-2 and TRBJ2-1, the full variable domain reads EAGVAQSPRYKIIEKRQSVAFWCNPISGHATLYWYQQILGQGPKLLIQFQNNGVVDDSQLPKDRFSAERLKGVDSTLKIQPAKLEDSAVYLCASSLDGTSGLLQFFGPGTRLTVL.

V and J are TRBV10-3 and TRBJ2-7, with D unresolved. The CDR3 spans 13 residues. Trimming removed 3 bases from V and 3 bases from J, with 9 bases in between. Germline loops: CDR1 ENHRY, CDR2 SYGVKD. CDR3 in DNA: TGTGCCATCAGTGAAGCTTTGGTCTACGAGCAGTACGTC. It codes for CAISEALVYEQYV.

V is TRBV6-5 and J is TRBJ2-5; D is uncertain. This CDR3 comprises 13 residues. The V gene's germline CDR1 is MNHEY and CDR2 SVGAGI. V was cut by 6 bases and J by 5 bases, with 13 bases left in between. The CDR3 is CASRRVGFETQYF. The CDR3 DNA reads as TGTGCCAGCAGAAGAGTAGGTTTCGAGACCCAGTACTTC.

The chain joins TRBV6-5 to TRBJ1-2; D possibly corresponds to TRBD1 (5 bases). Germline CDR1 MNHEY, CDR2 SVGAGI. Trimming took 5 bases from V and 3 from J, leaving 13 bases between them. This CDR3 region has 14 residues. CDR3 DNA: TGTGCCAGCAGTCCGACCTTGGGGGACTATGGCTACACCTTC. Residues: CASSPTLGDYGYTF.

This clonotype was detected only a few times. The chain is built from TRBV5-1 and TRBJ1-2; perhaps TRBD1 as D (5 bases). The germline CDR1 and CDR2 sequences are SGHRS and YFSETQ. Trimming cost V 4 bases and J 1 base, with 11 bases left between them. This CDR3 has 14 residues. CDR3 region: CASSRRDGNYGYTF. The CDR3 DNA is TGCGCCAGCAGCCGCCGGGACGGTAACTATGGCTACACCTTC.

This clonotype was found a few times. The V gene is TRBV24-1, the J gene TRBJ2-6; TRBD2 aligns across 7 bases. The CDR3 is made up of 18 amino acids. V was clipped by 4 bases and J by 4 bases; unmatched bases: 12. Germline V CDR1 and CDR2: KGHDR, SFDVKD. As DNA, the CDR3 is TGTGCCACCAGTGAGGGAGGGAGCTCGATTTACGGGGCCAACGTCCTGACTTTC. Protein product: CATSEGGSSIYGANVLTF.

This clonotype came up once. The CDR3 loop reads CASSRLPGQGIKEQYV. DNA for the CDR3: TGTGCCAGCAGTCGATTACCGGGACAGGGAATAAAGGAGCAGTACGTC. The chain is built from TRBV6-4 and TRBJ2-7; 9 bases fit TRBD1. CDR1 and CDR2 from the germline V gene are MRHNA and SNTAGT. This CDR3 region has 16 residues. With 5 bases clipped from V and 7 bases from J, the junction kept 15 bases outside the gene matches.

This clonotype was observed a few times. The chain employs TRBV23-1 and TRBJ2-3; D might be TRBD2 (5 bases). TRBV23-1 is noted as an ORF with a role that remains uncertain. The CDR3 sequence is 15 residues long. V lost 0 bases and J lost 0, with 7 bases in between. Here the CDR3 reads CASSQSGESTDTQYF. In DNA form, the CDR3 reads TGCGCCAGCAGTCAATCGGGAGAGAGCACAGATACGCAGTATTTT.

In its sample, this clonotype was seen many times. The chain links TRBV6-6 to TRBJ1-6, with D perhaps TRBD1 (5 bases). CDR1 and CDR2 from the germline V gene are MNHNY and SVGAGI (reference sequence). V shed 6 bases and J shed 4 bases, with 7 bases lying between them. The CDR3 runs to 13 residues. CDR3: CASRTEYNSPLHF. The CDR3 DNA reads TGTGCCAGCAGGACAGAATATAATTCACCCCTCCACTTT.

This clonotype has more than one count but fewer than ten. This chain connects TRBV29-1 to TRBJ2-5; D is ambiguous. The CDR3 spans 13 residues. V lost 3 bases to trimming and J lost 4 bases, with 12 bases between them. Germline lookup yields CDR1 SQVTM and CDR2 ANQGSEA. The CDR3 region has the DNA TGCAGCGTTGACCGGCGGTTTGGAGAGACCCAGTACTTC. It translates to CSVDRRFGETQYF. The complete variable domain, with remaining parts taken from reference TRBV29-1 and TRBJ2-5, reads SAVISQKPSRDICQRGTSLTIQCQVDSQVTMMFWYRQQPGQSLTLIATANQGSEATYESGFVIDKFPISRPNLTFSTLTVSNMSPEDSSIYLCSVDRRFGETQYFGPGTRLLVL.

The rearrangement links TRBV6-5 to TRBJ2-5; maybe TRBD2 (6 bases). Trimming took 0 bases from V and 7 from J, leaving 18 bases between them. This CDR3 comprises 16 residues. Germline assignment: CDR1 MNHEY and CDR2 SVGAGI. CDR3 sequence: CASSYSKLATTRTQYF. For the CDR3, the DNA is TGTGCCAGCAGTTACTCTAAGCTAGCAACGACTAGGACCCAGTACTTC.

The sample holds many counts of this clonotype. The chain carries TRBV7-9 and TRBJ1-1, with a weak D call TRBD1 (6 bases). Germline CDR1 SEHNR, CDR2 FQNEAQ (reference sequence). V lost 3 bases and J 4 bases, leaving 12 bases between the germline ends. The length of the CDR3 is 14 residues. The CDR3 DNA sequence: TGTGCCAGCAGCTTCGCGGCCAGGGGCACTGAAGCTTTCTTT. It specifies CASSFAARGTEAFF.

This clonotype was seen more than once but under ten times. The chain links TRBV7-9 to TRBJ1-1, with D possibly being TRBD1 (6 bases). CDR1 and CDR2 (germline): SEHNR, FQNEAQ (reference sequence). V was clipped by 2 bases and J by 3 bases, with 13 bases between them. CDR3 size: 15 residues. The CDR3 spells CASSLLRDKDTEAFF. The CDR3 DNA is TGTGCCAGCAGCTTACTACGGGACAAAGACACTGAAGCTTTCTTT.

This clonotype was picked up a small number of times. The chain uses TRBV2 and TRBJ1-4, with D possibly TRBD1 on 6 matching bases. The CDR3 runs to 15 residues. Deletions cut 9 bases from V and 1 base from J, with 15 bases between. Germline V lookup: CDR1 SNHLY, CDR2 FYNNEI. The CDR3 protein is CASALDSQTNEKLFF. The DNA for the CDR3 is TGTGCCAGTGCGTTGGACAGCCAAACTAATGAAAAACTGTTTTTT.

V usage is TRBV27 and J usage is TRBJ2-5; D perhaps matches TRBD1 (5 bases). The germline V gene encodes CDR1 MNHEY and CDR2 SMNVEV (reference sequence). Trimming took off 5 bases at V and 4 bases at J, with 14 bases between the two ends. The CDR3 contains 14 residues. The CDR3 bases are TGTGCCAGCAGTACCAGGGTAAGGGGAGAGACCCAGTACTTC. This codes for CASSTRVRGETQYF.

This clonotype was seen more than once but under ten times. The rearrangement joins TRBV20-1 to TRBJ1-2, with 10 bases aligning to TRBD1. Germline V gives CDR1 DFQATT, CDR2 SNEGSKA (reference sequence). The CDR3 consists of 12 residues. V was pared by 4 bases and J by 10 bases, with 6 bases of the junction left unmatched. The CDR3 bases are TGCAGTGCTACAGGGACAGGGGATGCCTACACCTTC. Its protein product is CSATGTGDAYTF.

This clonotype was seen a handful of times. V gene TRBV9 combines with J gene TRBJ2-3; D may be TRBD1 or TRBD2 (5 bases each). This CDR3 region has 17 residues. From germline, CDR1 is SGDLS and CDR2 YYNGEE. Trimming stripped 0 bases from V and 0 bases from J, with 14 bases between. CDR3 in DNA: TGTGCCAGCAGCGTAGAAATGGGGGTTTCTAGCACAGATACGCAGTATTTT. Its translation is CASSVEMGVSSTDTQYF.

Only a few counts were recorded for this clonotype. The chain couples TRBV5-1 to TRBJ1-1; D is ambiguous. Trimming shortened V by 5 bases and J by 0 bases, and 5 bases separated the two germline ends. Germline-derived CDR1 and CDR2 are SGHRS and YFSETQ. CDR3 size: 12 residues. CDR3 region: CASRLMNTEAFF. CDR3 sequence (DNA): TGCGCCAGCAGACTGATGAACACTGAAGCTTTCTTT. Complete variable domain (other parts from reference TRBV5-1 and TRBJ1-1): KAGVTQTPRYLIKTRGQQVTLSCSPISGHRSVSWYQQTPGQGLQFLFEYFSETQRNKGNFPGRFSGRQFSNSRSEMNVSTLELGDSALYLCASRLMNTEAFFGQGTRLTVV.